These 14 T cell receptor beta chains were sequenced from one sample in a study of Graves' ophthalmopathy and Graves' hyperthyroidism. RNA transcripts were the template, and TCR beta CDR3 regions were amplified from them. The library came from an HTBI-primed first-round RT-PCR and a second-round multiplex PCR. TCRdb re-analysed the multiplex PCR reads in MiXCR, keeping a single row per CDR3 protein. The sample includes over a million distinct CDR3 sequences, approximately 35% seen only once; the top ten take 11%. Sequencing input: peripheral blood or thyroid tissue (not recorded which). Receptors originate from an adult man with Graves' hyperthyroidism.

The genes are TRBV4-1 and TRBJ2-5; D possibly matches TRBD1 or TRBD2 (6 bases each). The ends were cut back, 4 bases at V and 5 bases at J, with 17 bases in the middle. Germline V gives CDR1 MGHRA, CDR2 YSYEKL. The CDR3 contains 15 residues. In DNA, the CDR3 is TGCGCCAGCAGCCCCAGTTTGGGGGGCGCGGAGACCCAGTACTTC. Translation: CASSPSLGGAETQYF.

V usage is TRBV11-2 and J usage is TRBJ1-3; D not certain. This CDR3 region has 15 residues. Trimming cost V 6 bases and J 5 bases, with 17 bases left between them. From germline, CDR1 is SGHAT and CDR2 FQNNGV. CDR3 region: CASSAPGSSRNTIYF. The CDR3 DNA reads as TGTGCCAGCAGTGCCCCCGGCAGTAGTAGAAACACCATATATTTT.

The CDR3 is CASSKRGEDYGYTF. In nucleotides, the CDR3 is TGTGCCAGCAGCAAACGAGGAGAGGACTATGGCTACACCTTC. The V and J genes are TRBV5-4 and TRBJ1-2, with D uncertain. Germline CDR1 and CDR2: SGHNT and YYREEE (reference sequence). The CDR3 is made up of 14 amino acids. With 4 bases removed from V and 3 bases from J, the gap between germline ends came to 13 bases.

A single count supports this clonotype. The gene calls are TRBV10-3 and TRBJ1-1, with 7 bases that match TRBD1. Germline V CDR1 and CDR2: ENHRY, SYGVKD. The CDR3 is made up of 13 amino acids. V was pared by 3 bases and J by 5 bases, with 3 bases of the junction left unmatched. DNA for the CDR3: TGTGCCATCAGTGACCCCAGGGGGACTGAAGCTTTCTTT. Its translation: CAISDPRGTEAFF.

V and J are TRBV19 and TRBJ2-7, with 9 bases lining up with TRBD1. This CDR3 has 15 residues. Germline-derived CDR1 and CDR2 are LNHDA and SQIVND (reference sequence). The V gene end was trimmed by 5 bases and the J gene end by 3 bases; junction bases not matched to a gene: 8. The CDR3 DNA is TGTGCCAGTAGTCAAGGGACAGGGTTGGGCTACGAGCAGTACTTC. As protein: CASSQGTGLGYEQYF.

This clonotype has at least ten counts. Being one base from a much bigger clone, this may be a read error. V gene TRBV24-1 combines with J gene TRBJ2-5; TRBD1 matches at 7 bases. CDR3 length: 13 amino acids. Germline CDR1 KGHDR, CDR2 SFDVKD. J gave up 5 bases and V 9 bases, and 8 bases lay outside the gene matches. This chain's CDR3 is CATSRTGLETQYF. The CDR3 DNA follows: TGTGCCACCTCAAGGACAGGCCTGGAGACCCAGTACTTC.

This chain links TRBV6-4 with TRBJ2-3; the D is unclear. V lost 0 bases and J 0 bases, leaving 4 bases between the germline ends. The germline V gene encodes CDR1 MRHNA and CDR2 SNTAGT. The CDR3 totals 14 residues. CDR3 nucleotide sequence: TGTGCCAGCAGTGACTCCGACAGCACAGATACGCAGTATTTT. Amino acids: CASSDSDSTDTQYF.

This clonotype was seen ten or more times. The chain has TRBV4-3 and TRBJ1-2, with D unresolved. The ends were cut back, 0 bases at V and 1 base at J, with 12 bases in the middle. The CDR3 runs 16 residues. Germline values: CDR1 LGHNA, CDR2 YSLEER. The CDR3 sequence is CASSQDRRTHNYGYTF. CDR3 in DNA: TGCGCCAGCAGCCAAGATCGTAGGACCCATAACTATGGCTACACCTTC.

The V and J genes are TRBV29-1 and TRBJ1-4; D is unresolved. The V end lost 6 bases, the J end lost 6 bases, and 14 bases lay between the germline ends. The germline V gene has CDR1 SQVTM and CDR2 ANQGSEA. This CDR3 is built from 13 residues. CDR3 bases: TGCAGCGTAGAGGCAGGACGGGATGAAAAACTGTTTTTT. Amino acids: CSVEAGRDEKLFF.

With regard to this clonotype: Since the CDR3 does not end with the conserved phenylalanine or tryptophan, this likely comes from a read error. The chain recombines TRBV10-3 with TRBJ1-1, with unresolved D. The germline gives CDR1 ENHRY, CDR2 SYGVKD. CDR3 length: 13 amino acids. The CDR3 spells CASSWSRDTEAFS. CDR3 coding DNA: TGTGCCAGCAGTTGGTCAAGAGACACTGAAGCTTTCTCT.

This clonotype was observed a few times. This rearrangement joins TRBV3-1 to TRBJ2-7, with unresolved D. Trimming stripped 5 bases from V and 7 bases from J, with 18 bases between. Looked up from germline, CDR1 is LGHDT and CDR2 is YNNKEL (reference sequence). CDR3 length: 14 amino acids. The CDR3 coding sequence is TGTGCCAGCAGCGTATTTGGTCGGTATAGGGAGCAGTACTTC. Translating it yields CASSVFGRYREQYF.

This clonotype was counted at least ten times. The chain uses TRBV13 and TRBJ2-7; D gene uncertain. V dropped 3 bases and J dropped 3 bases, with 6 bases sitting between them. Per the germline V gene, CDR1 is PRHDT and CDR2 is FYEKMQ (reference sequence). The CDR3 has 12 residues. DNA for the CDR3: TGTGCCAGCAGCTTTATCGGCTACGAGCAGTACTTC. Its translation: CASSFIGYEQYF.

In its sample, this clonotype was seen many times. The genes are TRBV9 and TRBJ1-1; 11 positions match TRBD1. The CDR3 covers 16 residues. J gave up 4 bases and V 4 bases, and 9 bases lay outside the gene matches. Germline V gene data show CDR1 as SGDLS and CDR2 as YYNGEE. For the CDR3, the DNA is TGTGCCAGCAGCCAGGGTGCGGGACAGGGGGTCACTGAAGCTTTCTTT. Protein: CASSQGAGQGVTEAFF.

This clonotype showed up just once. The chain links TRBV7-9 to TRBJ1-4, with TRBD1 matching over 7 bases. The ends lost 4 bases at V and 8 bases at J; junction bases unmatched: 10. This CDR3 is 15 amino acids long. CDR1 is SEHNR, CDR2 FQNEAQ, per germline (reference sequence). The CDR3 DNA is TGTGCCAGCAGCTCCACCGAACCGGGACAGGAAAAACTGTTTTTT. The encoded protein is CASSSTEPGQEKLFF.